What follows are 3 T cell receptor beta chains derived from one specimen sequenced in a study of long-term antiretroviral therapy in people with HIV. Researchers report immunoSEQ v3.0 was run at survey level. TCRdb keeps only in-frame clones here, not all; method: immunoSEQ multiplex PCR. The repertoire includes over 30,000 clones, around 79% of them detected once, and under 4% sits in the top ten. The input for sequencing was unsorted PBMCs, taken 1.9 years after starting antiretroviral therapy. Receptor source: a man aged 18 to 29 with HIV.

The chain carries TRBV4-1 and TRBJ1-1; D may be TRBD1 (5 bases). Trimming took off 4 bases at V and 0 bases at J, with 9 bases between the two ends. The CDR3 spans 14 residues. In germline, CDR1 is MGHRA, CDR2 YSYEKL. CDR3 sequence reads: CASSRPGVNTEAFF. The CDR3 nucleotides are TGCGCCAGCAGCCGACCGGGGGTGAACACTGAAGCTTTCTTT.

V usage is TRBV5-5 and J usage is TRBJ1-6, with D hard to call. The CDR3 loop spans 18 amino acids. Trimming pared 1 base from V and 0 bases from J, leaving 14 bases between. Germline V CDR1 and CDR2: SGHKS, YYEKEE (reference sequence). CDR3 sequence: CASSLPYAGSSYNSPLHF. DNA of the CDR3: TGTGCCAGCAGCTTGCCCTACGCCGGAAGCTCCTATAATTCACCCCTCCACTTT.

The gene calls are TRBV5-1 and TRBJ2-1; either TRBD1 or TRBD2 may supply D (5 bases each). Deletions cut 5 bases from V and 5 bases from J, with 14 bases between. The CDR3 runs 14 residues. The V gene's germline CDR1 is SGHRS and CDR2 YFSETQ. CDR3 bases: TGCGCCAGCAGTAGGGATGGGGGAAACAATGAGCAGTTCTTC. It is translated as CASSRDGGNNEQFF.